These T cell receptor beta chains were read from a single sample in a study of vaccination and CD4 T cells after COVID-19. TCRdb fed the PCR reads into MiXCR, producing one record per CDR3 protein. This table holds 9,500 to 14,000 distinct CDR3 sequences, about 42% found once. These receptors' antigens are unknown. Sample: CD4+ T cells from blood, cultured in vitro. Source of these receptors: a human donor who had recovered from COVID-19. CDR3s include the opening cysteine and the closing phenylalanine or tryptophan. Fields, in order: CDR3 length, J gene, V gene, CDR3 protein.

>12|TRBJ1-5|TRBV7-2
CASSFGVQPQHF
>13|TRBJ2-2|TRBV20-1
CSADRQNTGELFF
>14|TRBJ2-3|TRBV5-4
CASSLAERTDTQYF
>13|TRBJ2-2|TRBV29-1
CSVEGPNTGELFF
>14|TRBJ1-6|TRBV11-3
CASSFGYYNSPLHF
>17|TRBJ1-6|TRBV6-1
CASSFHGSPLDRSPLHF
>14|TRBJ2-5|TRBV7-2
CASTQRLAGETQYF
>12|TRBJ2-5|TRBV20-1
CSARAGRETQYF
>13|TRBJ2-3|TRBV20-1
CSASFGSTDTQYF
>14|TRBJ1-2|TRBV7-9
CASSPGGRGYGYTF
>20|TRBJ2-2|TRBV9
CACSVAGLAGGPWHTGELFF
>11|TRBJ1-2|TRBV10-3
CAISERVGYTF
>13|TRBJ1-2|TRBV7-2
CASSSTGPYGYTF
>15|TRBJ1-5|TRBV20-1
CSAREHGGSNQPQHF
>12|TRBJ2-3|TRBV7-9
CASRGWTDTQYF
>14|TRBJ1-1|TRBV20-1
CSARAGTANTEAFF
>14|TRBJ1-5|TRBV2
CASSDKGGNQPQHF
>12|TRBJ2-3|TRBV18
CASSPYGDTQYF
>14|TRBJ1-4|TRBV20-1
CSAPRGRANEKLFF
>16|TRBJ1-5|TRBV12-3/TRBV12-4
CASSLSFRGGNQPQHF
>17|TRBJ2-5|TRBV9
CASSPRPSGASGETQYF
>15|TRBJ1-2|TRBV29-1
CSVEYRGSSNYGYTF
>16|TRBJ2-1|TRBV19
CASIRTSGGSGNEQFF
>15|TRBJ1-2|TRBV7-2
CASSLADRPAYGYTF
>14|TRBJ2-7|TRBV12-3/TRBV12-4
CASRPSFRSYEQYF
>13|TRBJ2-7|TRBV20-1
CSARGTGLYEQYF
>14|TRBJ2-4|TRBV19
CASSIRQGVYIQYF
>15|TRBJ1-1|TRBV10-3
CAISESRGLMAEAFF
>17|TRBJ2-2|TRBV20-1
CSATRLAGGLGTGELFF
>11|TRBJ2-3|TRBV19
CASSGRDTQYF
>14|TRBJ2-7|TRBV5-1
CASSLAEVNYEQYF